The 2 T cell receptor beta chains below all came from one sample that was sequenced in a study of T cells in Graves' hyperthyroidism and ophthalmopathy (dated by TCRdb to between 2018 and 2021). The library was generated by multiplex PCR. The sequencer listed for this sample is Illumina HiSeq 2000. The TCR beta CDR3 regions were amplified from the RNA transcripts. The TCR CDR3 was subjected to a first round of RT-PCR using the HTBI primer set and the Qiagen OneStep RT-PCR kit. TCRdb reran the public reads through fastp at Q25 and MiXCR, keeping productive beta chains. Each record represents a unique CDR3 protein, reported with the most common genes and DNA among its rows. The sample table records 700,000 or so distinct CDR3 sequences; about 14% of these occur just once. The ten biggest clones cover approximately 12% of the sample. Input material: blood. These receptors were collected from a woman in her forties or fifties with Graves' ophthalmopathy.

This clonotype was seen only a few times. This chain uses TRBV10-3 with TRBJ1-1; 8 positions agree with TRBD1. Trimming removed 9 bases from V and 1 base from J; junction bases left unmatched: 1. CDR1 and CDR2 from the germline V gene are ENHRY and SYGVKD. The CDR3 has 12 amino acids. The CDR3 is CAIGQGNTEAFF. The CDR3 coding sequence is TGTGCCATAGGACAGGGGAACACTGAAGCTTTCTTT.

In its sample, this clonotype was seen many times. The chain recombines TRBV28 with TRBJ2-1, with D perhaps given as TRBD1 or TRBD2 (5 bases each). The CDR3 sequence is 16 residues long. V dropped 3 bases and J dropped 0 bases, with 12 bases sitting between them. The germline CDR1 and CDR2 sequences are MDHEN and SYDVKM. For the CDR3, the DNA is TGTGCCAGCAGTTTTGGGACGGCCCGCTCCTACAATGAGCAGTTCTTC. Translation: CASSFGTARSYNEQFF.